This is a list of T cell receptor beta chains from one sample in a study of OX40 agonist ivuxolimab in advanced cancers. Clones were read by immunoSEQ multiplex PCR, and TCRdb kept only the in-frame ones, dropping some. This sample has 80,000 or so clones, with 86% found just once. The material was CD4+ or CD8+ T cells sorted from blood, obtained in a trial of the OX40 agonist ivuxolimab. The receptors here all came from an adult with an advanced solid tumor such as melanoma, head and neck, liver or kidney cancer. Each CDR3 is given with its conserved first and last residue. D genes are given only for firm matches. Clone size, where shown, is once, few, many, or a class for clones that have expanded.

J gene	D gene	clone size	V gene	CDR3 protein	CDR3 DNA
TRBJ2-3	-	once	TRBV2	CASSERAQNTQYF	TGTGCCAGCAGTGAAAGGGCCCAGAATACGCAGTATTTT
TRBJ2-5	TRBD2	once	TRBV7-2	CASSLVASGATKQETQYF	TGTGCCAGCAGCTTAGTGGCTAGCGGGGCGACTAAACAAGAGACCCAGTACTTC
TRBJ2-7	-	-	TRBV6-5	CASSLTTGYEQYF	TGTGCCAGCAGCCTTACGACAGGTTATGAGCAGTACTTC
TRBJ1-1	-	-	TRBV6-1	CASSREMILNTEAFF	TGTGCCAGCAGTCGAGAGATGATACTGAACACTGAAGCTTTCTTT
TRBJ2-2	TRBD1	-	TRBV6-4	CASSVTGANTGELFF	TGTGCCAGCAGTGTTACAGGGGCTAACACCGGGGAGCTGTTTTTT
TRBJ2-3	TRBD2	-	TRBV9	CASSETSGLTDTQYF	TGTGCCAGCAGCGAGACTAGCGGGCTCACAGATACGCAGTATTTT
TRBJ2-3	TRBD1	-	TRBV18	CASSPLPGQVSTDTQYF	TGTGCCAGCTCACCACTACCGGGACAGGTTAGCACAGATACGCAGTATTTT
TRBJ1-3	-	few	TRBV7-2	CASSLIGLGGNTIYF	TGTGCCAGCAGCTTAATAGGATTGGGAGGAAACACCATATATTTT
TRBJ1-5	-	-	TRBV7-9	CASSSYGPRGNQPQHF	TGTGCCAGCAGCTCCTATGGCCCCAGGGGCAATCAGCCCCAGCATTTT
TRBJ1-2	-	-	TRBV4-2	CASRLDRQNYGYTF	TGTGCCAGCAGACTTGACAGGCAGAACTATGGCTACACCTTC
TRBJ2-7	TRBD1	-	TRBV9	CASSGDREFAGEQYF	TGTGCCAGCAGCGGCGACAGGGAATTTGCTGGCGAGCAGTACTTC
TRBJ1-5	TRBD1	-	TRBV19	CASSMRQGGVSNQPQHF	TGTGCCAGTAGTATGAGACAGGGGGGGGTCAGCAATCAGCCCCAGCATTTT
TRBJ2-7	TRBD2	-	TRBV29-1	CSVGTSGFSYEQYF	TGCAGCGTCGGGACTAGCGGGTTCTCCTACGAGCAGTACTTC
TRBJ1-6	-	-	TRBV18	CASSLYPTADSPLHF	TGTGCCAGCTCGCTTTATCCCACAGCGGATTCACCCCTCCACTTT
TRBJ2-1	-	-	TRBV6-1	CASSDEFF	TGTGCCAGCAGTGATGAGTTCTTC
TRBJ2-2	-	-	TRBV5-1	CASSLVGGSTGELFF	TGCGCCAGCAGCTTGGTCGGGGGCAGTACCGGGGAGCTGTTTTTT
TRBJ2-7	-	few	TRBV5-1	CASSFGTIPYEQYF	TGCGCCAGCAGCTTCGGTACGATCCCCTACGAGCAGTACTTC
TRBJ2-7	-	-	TRBV6-5	CASSFGYYEQYF	TGTGCCAGCAGTTTTGGGTACTACGAGCAGTACTTC
TRBJ1-2	-	few	TRBV7-3	CASSRTTGAGYTF	TGTGCCAGCAGCCGAACGACAGGAGCAGGCTACACCTTC
TRBJ2-7	-	-	TRBV6-1	CASGLIYEQYF	TGTGCCAGCGGGCTAATCTACGAGCAGTACTTC
TRBJ2-2	-	-	TRBV7-3	CASSPLVNTGELFF	TGTGCCAGCAGCCCATTAGTAAACACCGGGGAGCTGTTTTTT
TRBJ1-1	-	-	TRBV7-9	CASSLYLDTEAFF	TGTGCCAGCAGCTTATATCTGGACACTGAAGCTTTCTTT
TRBJ2-5	-	-	TRBV7-7	CASSLVGGGETQYF	TGTGCCAGCAGCTTAGTTGGGGGCGGTGAGACCCAGTACTTC
TRBJ1-1	TRBD1	-	TRBV7-2	CASSPVGTGGTEAFF	TGTGCCAGCAGCCCCGTTGGGACAGGGGGCACTGAAGCTTTCTTT
TRBJ2-1	TRBD2	-	TRBV7-8	CASSLAPRGSSYNEQFF	TGTGCCAGCAGCTTAGCCCCGCGGGGGAGCTCCTACAATGAGCAGTTCTTC
TRBJ1-5	TRBD1	-	TRBV28	CASSSGQHNQPQHF	TGTGCCAGCAGTTCGGGACAGCACAATCAGCCCCAGCATTTT
TRBJ1-1	-	-	TRBV7-6	CASSSRLGTEAFF	TGTGCCAGCAGCTCCAGGTTAGGAACTGAAGCTTTCTTT
TRBJ1-2	TRBD1	-	TRBV4-2	CASSQVGQYYGYTF	TGTGCCAGCAGCCAAGTGGGACAGTACTATGGCTACACCTTC
TRBJ1-6	-	-	TRBV7-3	CASSLVQGNNSPLHF	TGTGCCAGCAGCCTAGTACAGGGTAATAATTCACCCCTCCACTTT
TRBJ1-2	-	-	TRBV5-1	CASSLGTNYGYTF	TGCGCCAGCAGCTTAGGGACTAACTATGGCTACACCTTC
TRBJ2-7	TRBD1	-	TRBV18	CASSPPGQGYEQYF	TGTGCCAGCTCACCTCCGGGACAGGGCTACGAGCAGTACTTC
TRBJ1-2	-	-	TRBV5-6	CASSQDRSIYGYTF	TGTGCCAGCAGCCAGGACAGATCTATCTATGGCTACACCTTC
TRBJ2-5	-	-	TRBV27	CASSLSPGLIQETQYF	TGTGCCAGCAGTTTATCGCCGGGACTGATACAAGAGACCCAGTACTTC
TRBJ2-3	-	-	TRBV6-5	CASSPGEGWALAQYF	TGTGCCAGCAGTCCCGGCGAAGGTTGGGCTCTCGCGCAGTATTTT
TRBJ1-2	-	-	TRBV11-2	CASSLDLTAPYGYTF	TGTGCCAGCAGCTTAGATCTAACAGCCCCTTATGGCTACACCTTC
TRBJ2-2	TRBD2	once	TRBV6-1	CAGGGRDNTGELFF	TGTGCCGGGGGTGGGAGGGATAACACCGGGGAGCTGTTTTTT
TRBJ2-5	-	-	TRBV18	CASSKQGQETQYF	TGTGCCAGCTCAAAACAGGGCCAAGAGACCCAGTACTTC
TRBJ2-1	-	-	TRBV7-9	CASSLKGGGDEQFF	TGTGCCAGCAGCCTGAAGGGAGGAGGCGATGAGCAGTTCTTC
TRBJ1-6	-	-	TRBV7-3	CASSLGRNNSPLHF	TGTGCCAGCAGCTTAGGCCGGAATAATTCACCCCTCCACTTT
TRBJ1-5	-	-	TRBV2	CASSDNLSNQPQHF	TGTGCCAGCTCGGACAATCTTAGCAATCAGCCCCAGCATTTT
TRBJ1-1	-	once	TRBV15	CATSREGRLEAFF	TGTGCCACCAGCAGGGAAGGACGGCTTGAAGCTTTCTTT
TRBJ2-2	-	once	TRBV5-1	CASSLALSGGELFF	TGCGCCAGCAGCTTGGCACTGTCCGGCGGGGAGCTGTTTTTT
TRBJ2-3	TRBD2	-	TRBV30	CAWSVQLAGVDTQYF	TGTGCCTGGAGTGTACAACTAGCGGGAGTAGATACGCAGTATTTT
TRBJ1-1	-	-	TRBV4-1	CASSQTTGTVRTEAFF	TGCGCCAGCAGCCAGACAACCGGGACGGTCCGGACTGAAGCTTTCTTT
TRBJ1-1	-	once	TRBV5-1	CASSPGQRNTEAFF	TGCGCCAGCAGCCCCGGACAGAGGAACACTGAAGCTTTCTTT
TRBJ1-1	TRBD1	-	TRBV5-4	CASSSEGQLGTEAFF	TGTGCCAGCAGCTCGGAGGGACAGCTGGGCACTGAAGCTTTCTTT
TRBJ1-2	-	-	TRBV5-1	CASSLGVVSAYGYTF	TGCGCCAGCAGCTTGGGGGTGGTTTCGGCCTATGGCTACACCTTC
TRBJ2-7	TRBD2	-	TRBV6-5	CASNQAGESYEQYF	TGTGCCAGCAATCAAGCGGGAGAGTCCTACGAGCAGTACTTC
TRBJ1-5	-	-	TRBV7-2	CASSLEGHRNQPQHF	TGTGCCAGCAGCTTAGAGGGACATCGGAATCAGCCCCAGCATTTT
TRBJ2-7	-	-	TRBV25-1	CASTSNTVGGEQYF	TGTGCCAGTACCTCAAATACGGTGGGCGGGGAGCAGTACTTC
TRBJ1-2	TRBD1	-	TRBV28	CASSPGQGRAAYYGYTF	TGTGCCAGCAGTCCTGGACAGGGGCGCGCAGCCTACTATGGCTACACCTTC
TRBJ2-5	-	-	TRBV5-6	CASSQTSWETQYF	TGTGCCAGCAGCCAAACTAGTTGGGAGACCCAGTACTTC